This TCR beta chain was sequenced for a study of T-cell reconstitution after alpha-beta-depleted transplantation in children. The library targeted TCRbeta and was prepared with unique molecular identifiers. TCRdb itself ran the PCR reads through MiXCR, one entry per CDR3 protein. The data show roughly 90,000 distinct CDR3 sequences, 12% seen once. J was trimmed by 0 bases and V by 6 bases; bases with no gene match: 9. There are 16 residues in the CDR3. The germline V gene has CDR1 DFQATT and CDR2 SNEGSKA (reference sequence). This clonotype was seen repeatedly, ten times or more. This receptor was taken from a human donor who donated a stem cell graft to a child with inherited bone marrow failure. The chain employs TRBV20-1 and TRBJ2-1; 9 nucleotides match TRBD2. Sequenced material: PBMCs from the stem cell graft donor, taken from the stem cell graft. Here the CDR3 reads CSANVGRGGSYNEQFF. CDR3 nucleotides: TGCAGTGCCAACGTCGGGCGGGGGGGCTCCTACAATGAGCAGTTCTTC.